Below are 12 T cell receptor beta chains sequenced from a single sample in a study of blood T cell repertoires in COVID-19. The repertoire was sequenced with immunoSEQ multiplex PCR; TCRdb's copy has only in-frame clones and lacks some. The sample contains around 60,000 clones, 80% to 90% of which appear only once. Source material: peripheral blood. The receptors derive from an elderly man with acute or convalescent COVID-19.

The chain joins TRBV4-1 to TRBJ2-7; 7 bases map to TRBD1. Germline V gene data show CDR1 as MGHRA and CDR2 as YSYEKL. With V trimmed by 1 base and J by 1 base, 4 bases remained unmatched. The CDR3 spans 15 residues. The CDR3 nucleotides read TGCGCCAGCAGCCAAGCTCCGGACAGGTCCTACGAGCAGTACTTC. As protein: CASSQAPDRSYEQYF.

The rearrangement links TRBV29-1 to TRBJ2-5, with TRBD2 identical over 11 bases. Germline values: CDR1 SQVTM, CDR2 ANQGSEA. Trimming took 7 bases from V and 5 from J; bases not matched to a gene: 9. The CDR3 loop spans 14 amino acids. CDR3 region: CSGSGGARRETQYF. The CDR3 nucleotides are TGCAGCGGTAGCGGGGGGGCCCGGCGGGAGACCCAGTACTTC.

This clone was seen a single time. V usage is TRBV10-1 and J usage is TRBJ2-1; possible D gene TRBD1, 5 bases. Germline CDR1 reads WNHNN; CDR2 reads SYGVQD (reference sequence). Trimming removed 0 bases from V and 7 bases from J, with 13 bases in between. This CDR3 comprises 15 residues. The CDR3 bases are TGCGCCAGCAGTGAGTCTCGCGGCAGGGTAAATGAGCAGTTCTTC. Translating gives CASSESRGRVNEQFF.

This chain links TRBV5-1 with TRBJ1-4; D may be TRBD1 (6 bases). The germline V and J ends were trimmed by 0 bases and 0 bases, with 9 bases remaining between them. Germline assignment: CDR1 SGHRS and CDR2 YFSETQ. The CDR3 spans 16 residues. The CDR3 here is CASSLGTVATNEKLFF. CDR3 DNA: TGCGCCAGCAGCTTGGGGACAGTTGCAACTAATGAAAAACTGTTTTTT.

The rearrangement uses TRBV6-2 or TRBV6-3 and TRBJ1-3, with D unresolved. CDR3 length: 18 residues. Deletions cut 0 bases from V and 0 bases from J, with 15 bases between. Germline assignment: CDR1 MNHEY and CDR2 SVGEGT. This chain's CDR3 is CASSYSILQAYSGNTIYF. For the CDR3, the DNA is TGTGCCAGCAGTTACTCGATTCTTCAGGCATACTCTGGAAACACCATATATTTT.

The V and J genes are TRBV7-9 and TRBJ1-2, with 7 nucleotides matching TRBD1. In germline, CDR1 is SEHNR, CDR2 FQNEAQ (reference sequence). J was trimmed by 2 bases and V by 1 base; bases with no gene match: 4. This CDR3 comprises 15 residues. Here the CDR3 DNA reads TGTGCCAGCAGCTTAGAGGCAGGGGGAAACTATGGCTACACCTTC. It translates to CASSLEAGGNYGYTF.

This clone showed up just once. V is TRBV7-3 and J is TRBJ1-2; TRBD1 matches at 11 bases. V lost 3 bases, J lost 6 bases, and 3 bases stayed unmatched. Per germline, CDR1 SGHTA and CDR2 FQGTGA. The length of the CDR3 is 14 residues. The CDR3 protein is CASSLGQGVDGYTF. The CDR3 DNA is TGTGCCAGCAGCTTGGGACAGGGGGTGGATGGCTACACCTTC.

A single count supports this clone. The chain links TRBV18 to TRBJ1-1; D is undetermined. The germline gives CDR1 KGHSH, CDR2 LQKENI. The CDR3 is 13 amino acids. Trimming removed 0 bases at V and 2 bases at J, with 4 bases between. The CDR3 here is CASSPPSNTEAFF. The CDR3 DNA sequence: TGTGCCAGCTCACCACCGTCTAACACTGAAGCTTTCTTT.

V gene TRBV19 combines with J gene TRBJ2-1, with 10 bases aligning to TRBD2. The length of the CDR3 is 15 residues. CDR1 LNHDA and CDR2 SQIVND come from the germline V gene (reference sequence). V was pared by 3 bases and J by 2 bases, with 1 base of the junction left unmatched. The CDR3 here is CASSMSGGAYNEQFF. Written as DNA, the CDR3 is TGTGCCAGTAGTATGAGCGGGGGGGCCTACAATGAGCAGTTCTTC.

This clone was detected a few times. The gene calls are TRBV2 and TRBJ1-5; D possibly corresponds to TRBD1 (6 bases). The CDR3 has 15 amino acids. Trimming pared 6 bases from V and 0 bases from J, leaving 12 bases between. Germline V gives CDR1 SNHLY, CDR2 FYNNEI. The CDR3 loop is CASRIQGNSNQPQHF. For the CDR3, the DNA is TGTGCCAGCAGAATACAGGGTAATAGCAATCAGCCCCAGCATTTT.

V gene TRBV6-5 combines with J gene TRBJ2-3; 7 bases match TRBD1. V was pared by 9 bases and J by 4 bases, with 10 bases of the junction left unmatched. From germline, CDR1 is MNHEY and CDR2 SVGAGI. CDR3 length: 14 residues. CDR3 bases: TGTGCCAGAAAATCGGGACAGTCATCAGATACGCAGTATTTT. It encodes CARKSGQSSDTQYF.

The rearrangement joins TRBV7-9 to TRBJ2-2, with 8 nucleotides matching TRBD1. This CDR3 region has 16 residues. After removal of 0 bases from V and 3 bases from J, the junction contained 3 bases not matched to a gene. Looked up from germline, CDR1 is SEHNR and CDR2 is FQNEAQ (reference sequence). This chain's CDR3 is CASSLAAGGDTGELFF. The CDR3 coding sequence is TGTGCCAGCAGCTTAGCGGCAGGGGGCGACACCGGGGAGCTGTTTTTT.